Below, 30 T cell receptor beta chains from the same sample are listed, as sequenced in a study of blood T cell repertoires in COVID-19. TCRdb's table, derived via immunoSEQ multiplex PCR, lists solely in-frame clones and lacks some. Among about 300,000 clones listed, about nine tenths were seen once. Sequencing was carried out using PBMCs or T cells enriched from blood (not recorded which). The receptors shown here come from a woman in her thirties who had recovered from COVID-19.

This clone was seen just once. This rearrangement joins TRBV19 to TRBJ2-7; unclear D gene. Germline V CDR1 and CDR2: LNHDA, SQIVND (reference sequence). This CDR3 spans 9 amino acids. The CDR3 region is CPRYYEQYF. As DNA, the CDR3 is TGTCCCCGGTACTACGAGCAGTACTTC.

The CDR3 DNA reads TGTGCCATCAGTGTGGGACTAGCGGGAGAAAGTGAGCAGTTCTTC. It codes for CAISVGLAGESEQFF. This rearrangement joins TRBV10-3 to TRBJ2-1; 14 positions match TRBD2. From germline, CDR1 is ENHRY and CDR2 SYGVKD. V lost 4 bases and J lost 9; bases outside the gene matches: 5. The CDR3 runs to 15 residues.

The CDR3 spells CASSQDLTSGQYNEQFF. DNA for the CDR3: TGTGCCAGCAGCCAAGACCTTACTAGCGGGCAATACAATGAGCAGTTCTTC. V usage is TRBV3-1 (or the pseudogene TRBV3-2) and J usage is TRBJ2-1; 9 bases align to TRBD2. The CDR3 has 17 residues. Germline values: CDR1 LGHDT, CDR2 YNNKEL (reference sequence). The V segment lost 0 bases and the J segment 4 bases; nucleotides outside the gene matches: 7.

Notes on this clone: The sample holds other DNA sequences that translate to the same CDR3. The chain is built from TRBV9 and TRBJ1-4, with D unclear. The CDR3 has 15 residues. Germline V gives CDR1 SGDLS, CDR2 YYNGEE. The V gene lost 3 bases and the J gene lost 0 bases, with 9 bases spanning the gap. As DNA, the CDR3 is TGTGCCAGCAGCGCCACCGGAGCAACTAATGAAAAACTGTTTTTT. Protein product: CASSATGATNEKLFF. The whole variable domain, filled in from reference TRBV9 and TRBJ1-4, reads DSGVTQTPKHLITATGQRVTLRCSPRSGDLSVYWYQQSLDQGLQFLIQYYNGEERAKGNILERFSAQQFPDLHSELNLSSLELGDSALYFCASSATGATNEKLFFGSGTQLSVL.

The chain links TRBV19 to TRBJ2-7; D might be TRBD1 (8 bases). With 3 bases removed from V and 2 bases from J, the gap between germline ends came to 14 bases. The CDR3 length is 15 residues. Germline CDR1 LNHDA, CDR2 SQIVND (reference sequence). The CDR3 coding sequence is TGTGCCAGTAGTATGCGGGGGACAGGTACCTACGAGCAGTACTTC. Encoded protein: CASSMRGTGTYEQYF.

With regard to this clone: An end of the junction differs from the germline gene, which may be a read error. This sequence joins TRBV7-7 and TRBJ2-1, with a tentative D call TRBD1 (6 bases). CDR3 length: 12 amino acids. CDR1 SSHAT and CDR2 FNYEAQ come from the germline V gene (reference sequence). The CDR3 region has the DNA TGTGCTAGCAGCGCAACCGGGACAGAGCAGTTCTTC. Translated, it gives CASSATGTEQFF.

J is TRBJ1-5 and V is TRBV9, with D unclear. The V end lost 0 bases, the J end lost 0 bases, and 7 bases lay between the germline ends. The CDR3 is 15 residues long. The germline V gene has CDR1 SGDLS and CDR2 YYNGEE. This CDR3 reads CASSVDDYSNQPQHF. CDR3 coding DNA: TGTGCCAGCAGCGTAGATGACTATAGCAATCAGCCCCAGCATTTT.

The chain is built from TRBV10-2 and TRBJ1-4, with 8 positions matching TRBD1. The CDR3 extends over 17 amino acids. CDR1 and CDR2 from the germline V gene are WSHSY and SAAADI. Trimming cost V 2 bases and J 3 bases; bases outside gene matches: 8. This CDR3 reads CASSETPQGAPNEKLFF. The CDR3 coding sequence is TGCGCCAGCAGTGAGACTCCCCAGGGGGCTCCTAATGAAAAACTGTTTTTT.

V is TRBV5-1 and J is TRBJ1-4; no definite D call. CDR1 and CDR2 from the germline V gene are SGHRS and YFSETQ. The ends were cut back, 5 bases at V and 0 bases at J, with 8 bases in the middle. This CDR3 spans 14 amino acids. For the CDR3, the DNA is TGCGCCAGCAGGAAGGAGGCAACTAATGAAAAACTGTTTTTT. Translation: CASRKEATNEKLFF.

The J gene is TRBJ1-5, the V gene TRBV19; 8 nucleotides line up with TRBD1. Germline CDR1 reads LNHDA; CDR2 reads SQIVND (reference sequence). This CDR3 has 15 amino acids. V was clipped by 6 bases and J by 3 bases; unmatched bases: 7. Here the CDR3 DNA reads TGTGCCAGTAGCCAGACAGGGGTCCTCAATCAGCCCCAGCATTTT. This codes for CASSQTGVLNQPQHF.

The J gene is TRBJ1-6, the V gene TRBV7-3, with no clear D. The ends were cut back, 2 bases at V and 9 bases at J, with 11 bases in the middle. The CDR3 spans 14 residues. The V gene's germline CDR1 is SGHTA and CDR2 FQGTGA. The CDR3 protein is CASSLHLAGSPLHF. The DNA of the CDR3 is TGTGCCAGCAGCTTACATTTAGCGGGTTCACCCCTCCACTTT.

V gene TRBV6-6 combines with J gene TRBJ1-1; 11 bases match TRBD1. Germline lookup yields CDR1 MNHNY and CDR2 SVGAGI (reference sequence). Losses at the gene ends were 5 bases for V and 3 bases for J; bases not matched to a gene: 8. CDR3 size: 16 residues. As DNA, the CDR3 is TGTGCCAGCAGTCCAAGGACAGGGGGCCTGGACACTGAAGCTTTCTTT. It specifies CASSPRTGGLDTEAFF.

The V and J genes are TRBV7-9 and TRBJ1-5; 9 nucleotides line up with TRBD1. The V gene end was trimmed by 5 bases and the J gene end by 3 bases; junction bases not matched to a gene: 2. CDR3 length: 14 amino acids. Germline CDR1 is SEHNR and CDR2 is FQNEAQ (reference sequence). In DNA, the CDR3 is TGTGCCAGCAGCCGGACAGGGGCCAATCAGCCCCAGCATTTT. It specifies CASSRTGANQPQHF.

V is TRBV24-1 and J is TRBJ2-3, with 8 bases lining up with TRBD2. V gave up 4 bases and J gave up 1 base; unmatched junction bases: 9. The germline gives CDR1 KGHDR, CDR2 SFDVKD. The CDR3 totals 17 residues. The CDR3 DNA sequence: TGTGCCACCAGTGACAAGCTGGCGGGAGGCGGCACAGATACGCAGTATTTT. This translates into CATSDKLAGGGTDTQYF.

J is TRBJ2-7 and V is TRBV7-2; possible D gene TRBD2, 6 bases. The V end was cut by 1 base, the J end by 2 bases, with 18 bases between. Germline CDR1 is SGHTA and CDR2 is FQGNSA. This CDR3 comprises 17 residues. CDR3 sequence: CASSLGPRGGDAYEQYF. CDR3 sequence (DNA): TGTGCCAGCAGCTTAGGCCCTCGTGGCGGGGATGCCTACGAGCAGTACTTC. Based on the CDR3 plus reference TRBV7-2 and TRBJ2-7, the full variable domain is GAGVSQSPSNKVTEKGKDVELRCDPISGHTALYWYRQSLGQGLEFLIYFQGNSAPDKSGLPSDRFSAERTGGSVSTLTIQRTQQEDSAVYLCASSLGPRGGDAYEQYFGPGTRLTVT.

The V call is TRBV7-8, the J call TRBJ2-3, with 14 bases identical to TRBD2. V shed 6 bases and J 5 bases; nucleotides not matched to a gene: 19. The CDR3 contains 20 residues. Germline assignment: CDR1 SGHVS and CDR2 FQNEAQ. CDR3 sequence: CASSSTGTSGSIFARDTQYF. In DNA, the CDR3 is TGTGCCAGCAGTTCGACCGGGACTAGCGGGAGTATATTCGCAAGAGATACGCAGTATTTT.

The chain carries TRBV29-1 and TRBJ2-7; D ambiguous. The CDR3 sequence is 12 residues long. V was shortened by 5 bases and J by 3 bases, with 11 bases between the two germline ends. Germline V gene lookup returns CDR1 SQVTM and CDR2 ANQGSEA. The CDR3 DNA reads TGCAGCGTTAGCAACAGCAACTACGAGCAGTACTTC. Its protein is CSVSNSNYEQYF.

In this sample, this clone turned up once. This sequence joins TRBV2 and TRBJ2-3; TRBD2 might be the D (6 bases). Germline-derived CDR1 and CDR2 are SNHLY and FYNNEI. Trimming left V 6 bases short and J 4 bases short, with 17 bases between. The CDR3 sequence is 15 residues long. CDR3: CASRGLAPEPDTQYF. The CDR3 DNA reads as TGTGCCAGCAGGGGCCTAGCGCCTGAGCCAGATACGCAGTATTTT. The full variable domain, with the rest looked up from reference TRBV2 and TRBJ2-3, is EPEVTQTPSHQVTQMGQEVILRCVPISNHLYFYWYRQILGQKVEFLVSFYNNEISEKSEIFDDQFSVERPDGSNFTLKIRSTKLEDSAMYFCASRGLAPEPDTQYFGPGTRLTVL.

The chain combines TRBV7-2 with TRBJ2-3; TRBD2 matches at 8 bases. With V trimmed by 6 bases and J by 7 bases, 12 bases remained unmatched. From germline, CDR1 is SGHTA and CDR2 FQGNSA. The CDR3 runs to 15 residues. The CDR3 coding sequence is TGTGCCAGCAGAAAAGGCGGGGGGCCGAGAAATACGCAGTATTTT. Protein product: CASRKGGGPRNTQYF.

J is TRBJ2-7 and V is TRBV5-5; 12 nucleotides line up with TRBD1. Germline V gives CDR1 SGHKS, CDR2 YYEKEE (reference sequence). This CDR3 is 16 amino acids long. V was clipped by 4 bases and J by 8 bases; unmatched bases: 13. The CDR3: CASSPPSGQGASQQYF. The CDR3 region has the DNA TGTGCCAGCAGCCCTCCGTCGGGACAGGGGGCGTCGCAGCAGTACTTC.

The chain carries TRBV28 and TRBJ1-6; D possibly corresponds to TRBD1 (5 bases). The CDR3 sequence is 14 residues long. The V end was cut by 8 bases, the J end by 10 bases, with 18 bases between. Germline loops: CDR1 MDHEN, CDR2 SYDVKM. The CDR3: CASLPAGRSSPLHF. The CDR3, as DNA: TGTGCCAGCTTACCGGCAGGGAGGTCCTCACCCCTCCACTTT.

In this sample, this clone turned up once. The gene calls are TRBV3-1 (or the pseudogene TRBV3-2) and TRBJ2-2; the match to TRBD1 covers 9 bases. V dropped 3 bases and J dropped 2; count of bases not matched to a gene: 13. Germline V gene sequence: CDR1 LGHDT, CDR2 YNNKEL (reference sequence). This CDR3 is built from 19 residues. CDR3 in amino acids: CASSHYLPGQGINTGELFF. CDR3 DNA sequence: TGTGCCAGCAGCCATTACCTCCCTGGACAGGGGATAAACACCGGGGAGCTGTTTTTT.

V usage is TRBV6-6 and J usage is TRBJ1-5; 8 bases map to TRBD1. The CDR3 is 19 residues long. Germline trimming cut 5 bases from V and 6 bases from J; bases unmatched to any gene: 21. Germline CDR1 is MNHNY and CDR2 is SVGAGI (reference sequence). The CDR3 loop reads CASSPTYRTGRGGIQPQHF. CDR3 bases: TGTGCCAGCAGTCCCACGTACCGGACAGGGAGAGGTGGTATTCAGCCCCAGCATTTT.

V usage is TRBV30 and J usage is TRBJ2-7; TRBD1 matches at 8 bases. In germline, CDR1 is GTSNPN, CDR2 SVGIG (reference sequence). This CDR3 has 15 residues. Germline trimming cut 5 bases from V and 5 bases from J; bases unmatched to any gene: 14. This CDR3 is CAWGAVRDRSDEQYF. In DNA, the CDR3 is TGTGCCTGGGGGGCAGTCCGGGACAGGAGCGACGAGCAGTACTTC.

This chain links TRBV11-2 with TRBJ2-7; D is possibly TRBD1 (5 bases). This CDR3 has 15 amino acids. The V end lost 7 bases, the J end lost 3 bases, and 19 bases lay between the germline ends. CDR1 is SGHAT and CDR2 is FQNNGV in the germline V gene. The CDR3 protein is CASTSRDLGVYEQYF. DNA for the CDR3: TGTGCCAGCACCAGCAGAGATTTAGGGGTCTACGAGCAGTACTTC.

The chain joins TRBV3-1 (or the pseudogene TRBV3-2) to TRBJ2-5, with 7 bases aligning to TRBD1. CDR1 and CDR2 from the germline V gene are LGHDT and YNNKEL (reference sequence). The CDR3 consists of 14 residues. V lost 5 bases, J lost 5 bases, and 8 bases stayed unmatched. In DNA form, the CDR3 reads TGTGCCAGCAGCACCGGGACAGCGTCGGAGACCCAGTACTTC. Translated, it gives CASSTGTASETQYF.

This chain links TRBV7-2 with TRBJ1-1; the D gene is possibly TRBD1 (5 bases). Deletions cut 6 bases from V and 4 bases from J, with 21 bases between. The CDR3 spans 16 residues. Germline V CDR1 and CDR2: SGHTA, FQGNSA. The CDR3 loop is CASSLGGGGGLTEAFF. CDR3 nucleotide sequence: TGTGCCAGCAGTCTAGGTGGGGGGGGAGGTCTCACTGAAGCTTTCTTT.

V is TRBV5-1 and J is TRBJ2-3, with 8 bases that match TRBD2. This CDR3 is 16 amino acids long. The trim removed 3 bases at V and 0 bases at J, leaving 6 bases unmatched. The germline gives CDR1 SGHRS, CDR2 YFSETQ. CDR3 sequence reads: CASSSAAGASTDTQYF. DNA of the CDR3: TGCGCCAGCAGCTCAGCAGCGGGGGCCAGCACAGATACGCAGTATTTT.

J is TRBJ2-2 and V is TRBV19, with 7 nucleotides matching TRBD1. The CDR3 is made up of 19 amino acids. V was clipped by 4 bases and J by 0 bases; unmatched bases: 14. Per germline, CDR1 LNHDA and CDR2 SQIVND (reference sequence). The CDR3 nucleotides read TGTGCCAGTAGTACCTCCGGCTTCCCGACAGGGTCGAACACCGGGGAGCTGTTTTTT. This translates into CASSTSGFPTGSNTGELFF.

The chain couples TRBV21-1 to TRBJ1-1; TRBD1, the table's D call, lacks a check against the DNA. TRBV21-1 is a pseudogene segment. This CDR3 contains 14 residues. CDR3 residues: CASNTGSWCTEAFF. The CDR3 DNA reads TGTGCCAGCAACACAGGGAGTTGGTGCACTGAAGCTTTCTTT.